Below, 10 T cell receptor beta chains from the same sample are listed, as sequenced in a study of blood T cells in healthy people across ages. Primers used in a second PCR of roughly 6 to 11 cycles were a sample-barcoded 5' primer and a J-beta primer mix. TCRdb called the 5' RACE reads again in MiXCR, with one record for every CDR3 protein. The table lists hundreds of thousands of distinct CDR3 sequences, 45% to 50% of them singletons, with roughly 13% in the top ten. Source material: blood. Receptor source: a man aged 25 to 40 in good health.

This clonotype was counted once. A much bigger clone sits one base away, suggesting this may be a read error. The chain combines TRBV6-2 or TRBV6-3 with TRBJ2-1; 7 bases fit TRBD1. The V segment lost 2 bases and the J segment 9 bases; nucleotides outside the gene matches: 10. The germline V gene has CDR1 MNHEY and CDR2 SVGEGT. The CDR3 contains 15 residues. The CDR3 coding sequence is TGTGCCAGCAGTTACCCAACGAGGGGGCCTAGTGAGCAGTTCTTC. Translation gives CASSYPTRGPSEQFF.

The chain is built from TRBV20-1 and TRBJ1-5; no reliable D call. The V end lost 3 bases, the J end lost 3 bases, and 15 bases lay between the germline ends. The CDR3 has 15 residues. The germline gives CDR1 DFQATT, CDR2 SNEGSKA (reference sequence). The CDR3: CSASGVQANNQPQHF. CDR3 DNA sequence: TGCAGTGCTAGTGGGGTCCAGGCCAACAATCAGCCCCAGCATTTT.

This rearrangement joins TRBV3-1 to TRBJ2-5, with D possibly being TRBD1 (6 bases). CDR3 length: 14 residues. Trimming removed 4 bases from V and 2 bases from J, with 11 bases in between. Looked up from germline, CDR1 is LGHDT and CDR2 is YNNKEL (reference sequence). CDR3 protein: CASSRSTGQETQYF. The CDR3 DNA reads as TGTGCCAGCAGCCGATCGACAGGACAAGAGACCCAGTACTTC.

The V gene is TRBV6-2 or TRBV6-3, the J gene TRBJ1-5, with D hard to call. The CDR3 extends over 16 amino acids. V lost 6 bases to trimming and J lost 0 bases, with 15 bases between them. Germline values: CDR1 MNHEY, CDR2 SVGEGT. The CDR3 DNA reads TGTGCCAGCAGCTGGGCCCTTACTTATAGCAATCAGCCCCAGCATTTT. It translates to CASSWALTYSNQPQHF.

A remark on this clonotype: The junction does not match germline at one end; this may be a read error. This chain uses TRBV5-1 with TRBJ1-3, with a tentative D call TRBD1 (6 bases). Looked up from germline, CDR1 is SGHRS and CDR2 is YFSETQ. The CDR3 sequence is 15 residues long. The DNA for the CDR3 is TGCGCCAGCGCGGAAACAGGGACGTCTGGAAACACCATATTTTTT. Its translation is CASAETGTSGNTIFF.

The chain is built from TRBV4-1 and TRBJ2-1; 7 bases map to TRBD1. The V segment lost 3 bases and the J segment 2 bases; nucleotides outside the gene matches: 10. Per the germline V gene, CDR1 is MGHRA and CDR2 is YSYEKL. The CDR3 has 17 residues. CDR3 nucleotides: TGCGCCAGCAGCCACCGCATCGGGGACAGCCCCTACAATGAGCAGTTCTTC. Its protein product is CASSHRIGDSPYNEQFF.

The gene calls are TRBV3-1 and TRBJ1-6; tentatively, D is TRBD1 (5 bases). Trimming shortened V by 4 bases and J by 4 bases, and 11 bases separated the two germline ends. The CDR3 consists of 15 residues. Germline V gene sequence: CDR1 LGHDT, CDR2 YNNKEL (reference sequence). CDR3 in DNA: TGTGCCAGCAGCCCGTGGGACGGATATAATTCACCCCTCCACTTT. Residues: CASSPWDGYNSPLHF.

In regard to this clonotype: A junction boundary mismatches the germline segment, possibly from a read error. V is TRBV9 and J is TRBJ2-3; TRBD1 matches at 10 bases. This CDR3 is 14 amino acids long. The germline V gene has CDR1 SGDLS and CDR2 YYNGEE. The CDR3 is CACSFGTGEYTQYF. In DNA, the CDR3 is TGTGCCTGCAGTTTTGGGACAGGGGAGTATACGCAGTATTTT.

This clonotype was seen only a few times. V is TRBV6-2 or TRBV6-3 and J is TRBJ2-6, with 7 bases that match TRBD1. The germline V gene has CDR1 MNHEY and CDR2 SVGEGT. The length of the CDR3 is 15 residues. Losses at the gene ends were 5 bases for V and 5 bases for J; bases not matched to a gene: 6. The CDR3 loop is CASSPRQGWANVLTF. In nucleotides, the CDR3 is TGTGCCAGCAGTCCTCGACAGGGCTGGGCCAACGTCCTGACTTTC.

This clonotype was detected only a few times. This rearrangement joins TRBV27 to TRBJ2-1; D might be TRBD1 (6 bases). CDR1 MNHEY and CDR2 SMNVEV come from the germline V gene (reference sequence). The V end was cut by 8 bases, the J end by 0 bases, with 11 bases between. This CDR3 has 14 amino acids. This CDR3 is CASFTGSSYNEQFF. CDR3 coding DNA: TGTGCCAGCTTTACAGGGAGCTCCTACAATGAGCAGTTCTTC.